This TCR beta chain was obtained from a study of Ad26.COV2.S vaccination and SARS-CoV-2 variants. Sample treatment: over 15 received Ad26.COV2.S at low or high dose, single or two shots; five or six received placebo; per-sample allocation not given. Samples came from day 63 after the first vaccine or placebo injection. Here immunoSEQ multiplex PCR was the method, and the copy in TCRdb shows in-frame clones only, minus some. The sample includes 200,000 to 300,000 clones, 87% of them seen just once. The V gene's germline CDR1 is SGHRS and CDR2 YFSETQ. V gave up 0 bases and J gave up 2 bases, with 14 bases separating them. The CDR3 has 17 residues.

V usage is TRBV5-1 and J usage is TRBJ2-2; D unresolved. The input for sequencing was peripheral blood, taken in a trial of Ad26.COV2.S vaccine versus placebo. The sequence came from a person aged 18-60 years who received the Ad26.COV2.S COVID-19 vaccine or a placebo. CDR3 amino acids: CASSLAPFSSNTGELFF. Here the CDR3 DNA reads TGCGCCAGCAGCTTGGCTCCTTTCTCGTCCAACACCGGGGAGCTGTTTTTT.